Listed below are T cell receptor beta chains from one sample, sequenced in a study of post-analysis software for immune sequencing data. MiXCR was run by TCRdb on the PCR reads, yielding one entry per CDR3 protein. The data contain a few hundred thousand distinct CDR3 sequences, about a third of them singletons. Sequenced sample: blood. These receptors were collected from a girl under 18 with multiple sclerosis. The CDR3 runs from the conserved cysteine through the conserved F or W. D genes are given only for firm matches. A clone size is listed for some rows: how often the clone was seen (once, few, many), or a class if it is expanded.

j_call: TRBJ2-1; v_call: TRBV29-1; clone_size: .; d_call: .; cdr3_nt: TGCAGCGTTTCTTACAATGAGCAGTTCTTC; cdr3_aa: CSVSYNEQFF
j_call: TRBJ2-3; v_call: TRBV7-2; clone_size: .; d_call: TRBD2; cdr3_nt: TGTGCCAGCAGCTCTAGTGGGCTAGCGGGGGGTATAGGAGATACGCAGTATTTT; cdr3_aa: CASSSSGLAGGIGDTQYF
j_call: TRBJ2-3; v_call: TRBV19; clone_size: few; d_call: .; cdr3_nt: TGTGCCAGTAGTATGGACCTAGGAGAAGCAGATACGCAGTATTTT; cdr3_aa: CASSMDLGEADTQYF
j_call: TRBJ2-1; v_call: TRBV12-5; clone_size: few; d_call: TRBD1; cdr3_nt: TGTGCTAGTGGTTCTCCCGGGACAGGGGATGAGCAGTTCTTC; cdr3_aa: CASGSPGTGDEQFF
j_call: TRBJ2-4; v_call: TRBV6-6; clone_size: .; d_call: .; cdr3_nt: TGTGCCAGCAGTTACGCGAAGGGAGACATTCAGTACTTC; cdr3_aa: CASSYAKGDIQYF
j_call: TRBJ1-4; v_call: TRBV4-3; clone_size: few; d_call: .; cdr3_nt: TGCGCCAGCACCAGTTCTCAGGGGAGTGAAAAACTGTTTTTT; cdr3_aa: CASTSSQGSEKLFF
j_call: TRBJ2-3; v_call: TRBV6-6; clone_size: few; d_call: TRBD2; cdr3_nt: TGTGCCAGCAGTGCCTCGGGACTAGCGGGGAGCACAGATACGCAGTATTTT; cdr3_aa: CASSASGLAGSTDTQYF
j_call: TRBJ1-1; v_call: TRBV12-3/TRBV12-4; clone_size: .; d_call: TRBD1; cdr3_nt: TGTGCCAGCAGTCTGGGGACAGGGATGTACACTGAAGCTTTCTTT; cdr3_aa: CASSLGTGMYTEAFF
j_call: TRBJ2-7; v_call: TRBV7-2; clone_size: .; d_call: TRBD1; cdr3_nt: TGTGCCAGCAGCCCGGGACAGGGTTATATCTACGAGCAGTACTTC; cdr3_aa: CASSPGQGYIYEQYF
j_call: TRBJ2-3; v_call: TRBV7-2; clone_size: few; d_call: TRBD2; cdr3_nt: TGTGCCAGCAGCCCCGGGACTAGCGGGGGGCTTCGCACAGATACGCAGTATTTT; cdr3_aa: CASSPGTSGGLRTDTQYF
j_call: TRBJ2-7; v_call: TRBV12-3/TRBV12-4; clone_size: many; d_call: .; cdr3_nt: TGTGCCAGCGCGCCGATAGGGGCAAAAGGCTACGAGCAGTACTTC; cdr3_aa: CASAPIGAKGYEQYF
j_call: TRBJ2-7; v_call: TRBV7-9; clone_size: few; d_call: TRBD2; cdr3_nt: TGTGCCAGCAGCTTAGCGGGACTAGTGACCGAGCAGTACTTC; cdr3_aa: CASSLAGLVTEQYF
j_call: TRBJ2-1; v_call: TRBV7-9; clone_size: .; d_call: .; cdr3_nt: TGTGCCAGCAGCGTGTCGAGGGGAAGGGTAAATGAGCAGTTCTTC; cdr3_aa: CASSVSRGRVNEQFF
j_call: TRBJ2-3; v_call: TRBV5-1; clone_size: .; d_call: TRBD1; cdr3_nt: TGCGCCAGCAGCGCATACAGGGGGTCTTTGGGCACAGATACGCAGTATTTT; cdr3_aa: CASSAYRGSLGTDTQYF
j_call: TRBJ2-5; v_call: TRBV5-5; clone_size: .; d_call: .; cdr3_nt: TGTGCCAGCAGCTTTTGGCAGGGGGGAGGGGAGCAGTACTTC; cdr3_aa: CASSFWQGGGEQYF
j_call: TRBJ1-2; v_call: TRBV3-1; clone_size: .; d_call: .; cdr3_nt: TGTGTCAGCAGCCAAGACGGCGGGAGTGGCTACACCTTC; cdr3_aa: CVSSQDGGSGYTF
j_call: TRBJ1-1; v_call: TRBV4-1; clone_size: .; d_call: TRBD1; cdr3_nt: TGCGCCAGCAGCCCCTCGACAGGGAGGGACACTGAAGCTTTCTTT; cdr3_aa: CASSPSTGRDTEAFF
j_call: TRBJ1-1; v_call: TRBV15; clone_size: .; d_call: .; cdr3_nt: TGTGCCACCAGCAGAGTTAACGGGGGCGCGGGCACTGAAGCTTTCTTT; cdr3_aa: CATSRVNGGAGTEAFF
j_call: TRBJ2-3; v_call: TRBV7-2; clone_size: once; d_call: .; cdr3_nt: TGTGCCAGCAGCTTAGGTACAAGCGGAGGGGGAGATACGCAGTATTTT; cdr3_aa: CASSLGTSGGGDTQYF
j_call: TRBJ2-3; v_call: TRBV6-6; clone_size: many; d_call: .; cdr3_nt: TGTGCCAGCAGTCCGACCTCGGGGGTGGGGATGACAGATACGCAGTATTTT; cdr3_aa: CASSPTSGVGMTDTQYF
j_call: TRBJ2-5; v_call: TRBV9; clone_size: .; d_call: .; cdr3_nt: TGTGCCAGCAGCCCGAATGGAGCGGGAGAGACCCAGTACTTC; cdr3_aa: CASSPNGAGETQYF
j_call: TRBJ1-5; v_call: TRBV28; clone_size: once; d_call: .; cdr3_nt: TGTGCCAGCAGTTTATGGGCAGGGGCACCGAATCAGCCCCAGCATTTT; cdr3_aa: CASSLWAGAPNQPQHF
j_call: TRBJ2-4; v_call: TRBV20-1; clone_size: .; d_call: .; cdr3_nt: TGCAGTGCTAGAGACCGGATGATTCAGCAGTACTTC; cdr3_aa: CSARDRMIQQYF
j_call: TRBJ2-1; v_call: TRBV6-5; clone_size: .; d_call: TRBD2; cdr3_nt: TGTGCCAGCAGGTCCCCTAGCGGGGGCCTAAACAATGAGCAGTTCTTC; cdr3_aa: CASRSPSGGLNNEQFF
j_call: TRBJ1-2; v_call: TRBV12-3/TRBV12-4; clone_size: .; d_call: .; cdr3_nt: TGTGCCAGCAGTCAAAGACAGAACTATGGCTACACCTTC; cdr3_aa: CASSQRQNYGYTF
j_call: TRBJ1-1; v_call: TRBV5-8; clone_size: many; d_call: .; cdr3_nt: TGTGCCAGCAGCGAATGGACGGTGAACACTGAAGCTTTCTTT; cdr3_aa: CASSEWTVNTEAFF
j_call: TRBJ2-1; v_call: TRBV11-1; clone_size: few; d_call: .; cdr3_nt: TGTGCCAGCAGGCGGGGGCAATCCAATGAGCAGTTCTTC; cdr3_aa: CASRRGQSNEQFF
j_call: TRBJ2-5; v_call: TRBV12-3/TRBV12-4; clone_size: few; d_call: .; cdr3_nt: TGTGCCAGCAGTTTAACCGGGCTACTGGAGACCCAGTACTTC; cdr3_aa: CASSLTGLLETQYF
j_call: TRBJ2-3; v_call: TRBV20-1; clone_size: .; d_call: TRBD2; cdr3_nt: TGCAGTGCTAGACTAGCGGGGGGATATAACACAGATACGCAGTATTTT; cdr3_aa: CSARLAGGYNTDTQYF
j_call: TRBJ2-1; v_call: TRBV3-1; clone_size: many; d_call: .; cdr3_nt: TGTGCCAGCAGCTTTCCCCGGGGGGCCGGGCAGTTCTTC; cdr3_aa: CASSFPRGAGQFF
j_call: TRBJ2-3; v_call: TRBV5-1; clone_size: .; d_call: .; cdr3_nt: TGCGCCAGCAGCCGGTCACTGGCGGCCTCCTACACAGATACGCAGTATTTT; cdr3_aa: CASSRSLAASYTDTQYF
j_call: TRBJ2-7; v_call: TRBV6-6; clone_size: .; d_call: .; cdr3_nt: TGTGCCAGCAGTTTCAGTGTTGGGAGGAACTACGAGCAGTACTTC; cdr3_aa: CASSFSVGRNYEQYF
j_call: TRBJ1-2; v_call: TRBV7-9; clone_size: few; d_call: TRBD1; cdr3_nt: TGTGCCAGCAGCTTGCATCCGACAGGGGAAAACTATGGCTACACCTTC; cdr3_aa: CASSLHPTGENYGYTF
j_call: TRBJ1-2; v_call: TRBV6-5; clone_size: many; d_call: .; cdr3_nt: TGTGCCAGCAGTTACTCGAATACTAACTATGGCTACACCTTC; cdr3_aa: CASSYSNTNYGYTF
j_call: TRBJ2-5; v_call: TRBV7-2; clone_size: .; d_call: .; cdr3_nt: TGTGCCAGCAGCTTAGTGACGGGGGTCGGGGAGACCCAGTACTTC; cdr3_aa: CASSLVTGVGETQYF
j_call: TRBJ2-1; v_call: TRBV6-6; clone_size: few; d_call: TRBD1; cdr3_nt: TGTGCCAGCAGTTACAACCGACAGGGGGTCTACAATGAGCAGTTCTTC; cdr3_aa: CASSYNRQGVYNEQFF
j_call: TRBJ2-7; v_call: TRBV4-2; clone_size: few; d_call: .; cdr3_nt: TGTGCCAGCAGCCAAGGTCCCGGGGCCCCCAAAAAAGAGCAGTACTTC; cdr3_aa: CASSQGPGAPKKEQYF
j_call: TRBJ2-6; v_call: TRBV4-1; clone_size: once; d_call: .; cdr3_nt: TGCGCCAGCAGCTACAACCCCGCTGGGGCCAACGTCCTGACTTTC; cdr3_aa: CASSYNPAGANVLTF
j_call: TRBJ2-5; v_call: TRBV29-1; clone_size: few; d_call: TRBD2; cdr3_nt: TGCAGCGTAAGGGGACTAGCGGGGACCGAGACCCAGTACTTC; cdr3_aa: CSVRGLAGTETQYF
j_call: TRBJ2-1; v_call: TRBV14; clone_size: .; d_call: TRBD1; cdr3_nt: TGTGCCAGCAGCCAGGGACAGGGGAACCCGTGGAATGAGCAGTTCTTC; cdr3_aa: CASSQGQGNPWNEQFF
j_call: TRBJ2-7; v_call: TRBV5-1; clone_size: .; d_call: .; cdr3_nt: TGCGTCAGCAGCTTGGGTCAGGGTTACGAGCAGTACTTC; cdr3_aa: CVSSLGQGYEQYF
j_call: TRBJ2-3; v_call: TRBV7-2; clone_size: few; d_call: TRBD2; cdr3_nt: TGTGCCAGCAGCTTAGTACCCCTCGGGACTAGTAGACGAGATACGCAGTATTTT; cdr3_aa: CASSLVPLGTSRRDTQYF